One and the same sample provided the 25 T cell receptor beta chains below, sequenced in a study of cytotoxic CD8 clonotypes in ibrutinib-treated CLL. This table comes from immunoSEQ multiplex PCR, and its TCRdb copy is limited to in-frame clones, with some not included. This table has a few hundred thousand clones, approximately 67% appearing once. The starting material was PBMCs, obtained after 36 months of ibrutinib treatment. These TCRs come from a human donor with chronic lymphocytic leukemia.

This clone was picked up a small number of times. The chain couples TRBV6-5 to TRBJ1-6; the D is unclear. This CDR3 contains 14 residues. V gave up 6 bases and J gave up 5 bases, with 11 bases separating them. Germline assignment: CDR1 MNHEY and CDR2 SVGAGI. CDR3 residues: CASRGVRDNSPLHF. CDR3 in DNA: TGTGCCAGCAGGGGAGTTAGGGATAATTCACCCCTCCACTTT.

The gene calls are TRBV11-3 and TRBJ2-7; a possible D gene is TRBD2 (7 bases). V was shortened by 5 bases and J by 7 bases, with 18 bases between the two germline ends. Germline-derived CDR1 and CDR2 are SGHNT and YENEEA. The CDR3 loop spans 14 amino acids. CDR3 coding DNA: TGTGCCAGCAGCCCTGGGGGGGGCAACGGGGAGCAGTACTTC. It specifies CASSPGGGNGEQYF.

CDR3 residues: CATSRTPGQGAPYGYTF. The CDR3 DNA reads TGTGCCACAAGCCGAACACCGGGACAGGGGGCTCCCTATGGCTACACCTTC. The chain combines TRBV19 with TRBJ1-2; 12 bases match TRBD1. The CDR3 loop spans 17 amino acids. Trimming at V came to 10 bases and at J to 4 bases, leaving 16 bases not matched to a gene. The germline gives CDR1 LNHDA, CDR2 SQIVND (reference sequence).

The CDR3, as DNA: TGTGCCAGCAGCTTGGGACAGTCAAAACCCTATGGCTACACCTTC. It encodes CASSLGQSKPYGYTF. V and J are TRBV5-4 and TRBJ1-2, with D tentatively TRBD1 (5 bases). This CDR3 spans 15 amino acids. Trimming took 0 bases from V and 4 from J, leaving 13 bases between them. Germline V CDR1 and CDR2: SGHNT, YYREEE (reference sequence).

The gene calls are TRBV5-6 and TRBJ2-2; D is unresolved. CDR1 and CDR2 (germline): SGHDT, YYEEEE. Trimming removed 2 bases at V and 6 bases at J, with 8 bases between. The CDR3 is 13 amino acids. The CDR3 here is CASSLGRAGELFF. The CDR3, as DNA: TGTGCCAGCAGCTTAGGGCGCGCCGGGGAGCTGTTTTTT.

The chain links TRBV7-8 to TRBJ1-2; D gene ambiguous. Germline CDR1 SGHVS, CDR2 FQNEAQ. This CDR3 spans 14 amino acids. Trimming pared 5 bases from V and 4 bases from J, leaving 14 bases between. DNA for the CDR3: TGTGCCAGCAGCCTCCACCCCCAAGGCTATGGCTACACCTTC. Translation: CASSLHPQGYGYTF.

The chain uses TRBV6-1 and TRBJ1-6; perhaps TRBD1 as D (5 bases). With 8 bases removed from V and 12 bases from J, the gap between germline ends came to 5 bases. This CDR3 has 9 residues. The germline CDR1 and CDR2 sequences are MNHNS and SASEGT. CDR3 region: CASGGPLHF. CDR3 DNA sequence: TGTGCCAGCGGGGGACCCCTCCACTTT.

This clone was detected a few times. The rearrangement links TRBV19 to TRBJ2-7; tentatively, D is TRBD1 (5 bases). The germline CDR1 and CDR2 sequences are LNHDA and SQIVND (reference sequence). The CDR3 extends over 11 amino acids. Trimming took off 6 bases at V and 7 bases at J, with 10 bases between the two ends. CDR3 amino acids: CASSQGREQYF. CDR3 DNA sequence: TGTGCCAGTAGCCAGGGTCGGGAGCAGTACTTC.

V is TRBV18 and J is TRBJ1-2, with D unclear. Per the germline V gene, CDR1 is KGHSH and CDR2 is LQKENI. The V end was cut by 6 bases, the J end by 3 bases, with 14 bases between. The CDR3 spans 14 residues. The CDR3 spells CASSPEAGYYGYTF. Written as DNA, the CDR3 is TGTGCCAGCTCCCCCGAAGCCGGATACTATGGCTACACCTTC.

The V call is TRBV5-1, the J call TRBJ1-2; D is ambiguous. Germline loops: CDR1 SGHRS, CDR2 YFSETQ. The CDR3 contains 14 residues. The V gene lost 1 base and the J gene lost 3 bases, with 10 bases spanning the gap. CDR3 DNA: TGCGCCAGCAGCTTGAGACAACCCTACTATGGCTACACCTTC. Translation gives CASSLRQPYYGYTF.

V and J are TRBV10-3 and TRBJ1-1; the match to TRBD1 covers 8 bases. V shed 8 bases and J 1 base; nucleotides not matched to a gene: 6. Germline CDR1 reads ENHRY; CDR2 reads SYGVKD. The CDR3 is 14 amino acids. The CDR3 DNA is TGTGCCATCGGCCGGACAGGGACGAACACTGAAGCTTTCTTT. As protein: CAIGRTGTNTEAFF.

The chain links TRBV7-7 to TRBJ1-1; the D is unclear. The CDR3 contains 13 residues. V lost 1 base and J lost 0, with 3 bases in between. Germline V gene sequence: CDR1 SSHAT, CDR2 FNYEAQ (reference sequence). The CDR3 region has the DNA TGTGCCAGCAGCTTAGACCTGAACACTGAAGCTTTCTTT. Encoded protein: CASSLDLNTEAFF.

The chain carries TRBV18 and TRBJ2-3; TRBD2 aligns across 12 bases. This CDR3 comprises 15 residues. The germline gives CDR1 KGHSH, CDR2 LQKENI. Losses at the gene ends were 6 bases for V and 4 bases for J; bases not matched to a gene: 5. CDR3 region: CASSRLAGAADTQYF. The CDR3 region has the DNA TGTGCCAGCTCGCGACTAGCGGGGGCTGCAGATACGCAGTATTTT. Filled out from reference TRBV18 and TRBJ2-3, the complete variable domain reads NAGVMQNPRHLVRRRGQEARLRCSPMKGHSHVYWYRQLPEEGLKFMVYLQKENIIDESGMPKERFSAEFPKEGPSILRIQQVVRGDSAAYFCASSRLAGAADTQYFGPGTRLTVL.

The CDR3 region has the DNA TGTGCCAGCAGCGCGGGACCGAGCAGCTCCTACGAGCAGTACTTC. Amino acid sequence: CASSAGPSSSYEQYF. This chain links TRBV7-3 with TRBJ2-7, with TRBD2 as a possible D gene (6 bases). The CDR3 contains 15 residues. Deletions cut 5 bases from V and 0 bases from J, with 14 bases between. Germline V CDR1 and CDR2: SGHTA, FQGTGA.

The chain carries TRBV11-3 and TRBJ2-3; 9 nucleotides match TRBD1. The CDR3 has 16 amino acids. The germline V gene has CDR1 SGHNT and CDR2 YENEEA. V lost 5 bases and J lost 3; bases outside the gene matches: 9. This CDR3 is CASSAGTGLGTDTQYF. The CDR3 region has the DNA TGTGCCAGCAGCGCGGGGACAGGGCTTGGGACAGATACGCAGTATTTT.

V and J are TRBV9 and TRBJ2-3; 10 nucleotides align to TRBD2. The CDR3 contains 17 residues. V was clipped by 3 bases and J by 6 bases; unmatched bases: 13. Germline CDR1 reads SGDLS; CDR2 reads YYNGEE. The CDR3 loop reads CASSEGHSGRGGDTQYF. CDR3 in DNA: TGTGCCAGCAGCGAGGGGCACAGCGGGAGGGGAGGGGATACGCAGTATTTT.

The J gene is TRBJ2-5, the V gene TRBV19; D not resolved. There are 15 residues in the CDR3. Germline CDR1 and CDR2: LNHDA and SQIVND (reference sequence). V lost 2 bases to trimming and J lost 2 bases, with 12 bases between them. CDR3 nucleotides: TGTGCCAGTAGTATATGGGGTCGCCTTCAAGAGACCCAGTACTTC. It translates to CASSIWGRLQETQYF.

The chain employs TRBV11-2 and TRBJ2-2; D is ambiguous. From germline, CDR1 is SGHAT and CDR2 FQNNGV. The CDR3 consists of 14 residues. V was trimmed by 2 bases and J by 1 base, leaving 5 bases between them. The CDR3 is CASSLSLNTGELFF. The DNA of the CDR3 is TGTGCCAGCAGCTTAAGTCTGAACACCGGGGAGCTGTTTTTT.

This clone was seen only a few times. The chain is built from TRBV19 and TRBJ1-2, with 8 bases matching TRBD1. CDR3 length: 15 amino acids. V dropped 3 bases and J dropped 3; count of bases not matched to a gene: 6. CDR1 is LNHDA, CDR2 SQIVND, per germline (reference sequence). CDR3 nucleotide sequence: TGTGCCAGTAGTATTGTCAGGGGGCGAGACTATGGCTACACCTTC. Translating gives CASSIVRGRDYGYTF.

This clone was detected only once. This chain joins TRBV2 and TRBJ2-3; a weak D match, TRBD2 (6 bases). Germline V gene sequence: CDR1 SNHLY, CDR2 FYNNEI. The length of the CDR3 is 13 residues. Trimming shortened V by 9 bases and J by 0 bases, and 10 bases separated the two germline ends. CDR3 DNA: TGTGCCAGGACTAGTTGGAGCACAGATACGCAGTATTTT. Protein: CARTSWSTDTQYF.

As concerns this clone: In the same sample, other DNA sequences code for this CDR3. Here the CDR3 reads CAISHSLTEAFF. In nucleotides, the CDR3 is TGTGCCATCAGCCACAGCTTAACTGAAGCTTTCTTT. The chain combines TRBV10-3 with TRBJ1-1, with D unclear. V was clipped by 6 bases and J by 5 bases, with 10 bases between them. The CDR3 contains 12 residues. The germline V gene encodes CDR1 ENHRY and CDR2 SYGVKD.

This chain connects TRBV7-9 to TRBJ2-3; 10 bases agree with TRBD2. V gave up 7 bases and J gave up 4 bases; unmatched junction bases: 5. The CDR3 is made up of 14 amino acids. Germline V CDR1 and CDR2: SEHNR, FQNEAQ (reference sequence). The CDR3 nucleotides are TGTGCCAGCACGCTAGCGGGAGCGTCAGATACGCAGTATTTT. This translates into CASTLAGASDTQYF.

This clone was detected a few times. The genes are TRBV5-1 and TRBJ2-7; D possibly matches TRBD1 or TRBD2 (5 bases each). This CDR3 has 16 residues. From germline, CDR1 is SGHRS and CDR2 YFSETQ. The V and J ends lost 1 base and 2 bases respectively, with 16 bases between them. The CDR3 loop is CASSLFRDADPYEQYF. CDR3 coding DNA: TGCGCCAGCAGCTTGTTCCGGGACGCAGATCCCTACGAGCAGTACTTC.

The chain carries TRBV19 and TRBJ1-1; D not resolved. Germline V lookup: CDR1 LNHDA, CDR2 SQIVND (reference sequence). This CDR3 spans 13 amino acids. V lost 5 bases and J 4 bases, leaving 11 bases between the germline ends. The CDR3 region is CASSRDYSTEAFF. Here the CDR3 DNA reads TGTGCCAGTAGTCGCGACTACTCCACTGAAGCTTTCTTT.

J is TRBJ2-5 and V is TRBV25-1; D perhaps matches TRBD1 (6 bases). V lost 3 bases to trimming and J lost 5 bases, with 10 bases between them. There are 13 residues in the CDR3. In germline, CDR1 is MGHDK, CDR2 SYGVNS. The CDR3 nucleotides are TGTGCCAGCAGTGAGGGGGCCCTGGAGACCCAGTACTTC. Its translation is CASSEGALETQYF. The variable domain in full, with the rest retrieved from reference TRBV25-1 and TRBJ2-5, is EADIYQTPRYLVIGTGKKITLECSQTMGHDKMYWYQQDPGMELHLIHYSYGVNSTEKGDLSSESTVSRIRTEHFPLTLESARPSHTSQYLCASSEGALETQYFGPGTRLLVL.